Listed here are 29 T cell receptor beta chains from one sample, sequenced in a study of cytomegalovirus exposure and HLA in healthy donors. The PCR ran on 60 Vbeta and 13 Jbeta primers. Assay: immunoSEQ multiplex PCR; the TCRdb copy retains only in-frame clones and omits some. The sample lists around 120,000 clones; roughly four fifths were seen once. Source material: PBMCs. The receptor source for this set is a young man in good health and CMV-seronegative.

The chain recombines TRBV9 with TRBJ1-1, with no clear D. CDR1 and CDR2 from the germline V gene are SGDLS and YYNGEE. The germline V and J ends were trimmed by 4 bases and 4 bases, with 17 bases remaining between them. This CDR3 region has 15 residues. The CDR3 DNA is TGTGCCAGCAGCCCAGACGTACACCCGGGCACTGAAGCTTTCTTT. It translates to CASSPDVHPGTEAFF.

The chain has TRBV13 and TRBJ1-1, with D possibly being TRBD1 (6 bases). The CDR3 is 14 residues long. Germline V CDR1 and CDR2: PRHDT, FYEKMQ (reference sequence). Trimming removed 5 bases at V and 3 bases at J, with 13 bases between. The DNA of the CDR3 is TGTGCCAGCAGCCCAATGGACAGACACACTGAAGCTTTCTTT. Protein product: CASSPMDRHTEAFF.

This clone showed up just once. V and J are TRBV12-5 and TRBJ2-7; no reliable D call. Between the trimmed V and J ends, which lost 1 base and 6 bases, there was a span of 10 bases. Germline lookup yields CDR1 LGHNT and CDR2 FRNRAP. The CDR3 loop spans 13 amino acids. This CDR3 reads CASGLGQLGEQYF. CDR3 nucleotides: TGTGCTAGTGGTTTGGGACAATTGGGCGAGCAGTACTTC.

This clone came up once. The J gene is TRBJ2-2, the V gene TRBV5-1; 9 bases align to TRBD1. This CDR3 contains 15 residues. Germline V lookup: CDR1 SGHRS, CDR2 YFSETQ. V gave up 6 bases and J gave up 3 bases; unmatched junction bases: 6. CDR3 sequence: CASKVRDRDTGELFF. For the CDR3, the DNA is TGCGCCAGCAAGGTCCGGGACAGGGACACCGGGGAGCTGTTTTTT.

This clone was found a few times. This chain uses TRBV6-1 with TRBJ2-7, with 10 bases lining up with TRBD2. V dropped 6 bases and J dropped 4; count of bases not matched to a gene: 6. Germline-derived CDR1 and CDR2 are MNHNS and SASEGT. This CDR3 has 14 residues. The CDR3 region is CASRPGLALYEQYF. CDR3 sequence (DNA): TGTGCCAGCAGACCGGGACTAGCGCTTTACGAGCAGTACTTC.

The J gene is TRBJ1-2, the V gene TRBV4-3; D possibly corresponds to TRBD1 (6 bases). Trimming removed 1 base at V and 4 bases at J, with 16 bases between. The CDR3 covers 16 residues. Per the germline V gene, CDR1 is LGHNA and CDR2 is YSLEER. The CDR3 sequence: CASSQAISGVSYGYTF. The CDR3 DNA reads TGCGCCAGCAGCCAAGCTATTTCAGGGGTGAGCTATGGCTACACCTTC.

In this sample, this clone turned up a few times. The chain employs TRBV4-3 and TRBJ1-1; the D is unclear. Trimming removed 0 bases at V and 0 bases at J, with 8 bases between. From germline, CDR1 is LGHNA and CDR2 YSLEER. The CDR3 extends over 15 amino acids. The CDR3 protein is CASSQDLSLNTEAFF. The CDR3 DNA reads as TGCGCCAGCAGCCAAGATCTGAGCTTGAACACTGAAGCTTTCTTT.

The chain is built from TRBV5-6 and TRBJ1-2, with D perhaps TRBD1 (6 bases). Germline V gene lookup returns CDR1 SGHDT and CDR2 YYEEEE. The CDR3 is made up of 14 amino acids. V lost 4 bases to trimming and J lost 2 bases, with 12 bases between them. This chain's CDR3 is CASSVLQGNYGYTF. The CDR3 DNA reads as TGTGCCAGCAGCGTACTTCAGGGGAACTATGGCTACACCTTC.

The chain carries TRBV4-2 and TRBJ2-7; D is unclear. Trimming left V 0 bases short and J 6 bases short, with 12 bases between. The CDR3 runs 14 residues. Per germline, CDR1 LGHNA and CDR2 YNFKEQ. CDR3 protein: CASSQDLRVGEQYF. The CDR3 region has the DNA TGTGCCAGCAGCCAAGATCTCCGAGTCGGCGAGCAGTACTTC.

CDR3 sequence reads: CASSSQAGGTQETQYF. CDR3 nucleotides: TGTGCCAGCAGCTCCCAAGCGGGGGGGACCCAAGAGACCCAGTACTTC. The chain links TRBV7-9 to TRBJ2-5, with 10 bases that match TRBD2. The CDR3 totals 16 residues. V shed 4 bases and J 1 base; nucleotides not matched to a gene: 6. Germline loops: CDR1 SEHNR, CDR2 FQNEAQ (reference sequence).

J is TRBJ2-7 and V is TRBV11-1; D not certain. The CDR3 contains 12 residues. Germline CDR1 is SGHAT and CDR2 is FQDESV (reference sequence). V lost 2 bases and J lost 3, with 5 bases in between. The CDR3 DNA is TGTGCCAGCAGCTTATCCATCTACGAGCAGTACTTC. Translated, it gives CASSLSIYEQYF. Full variable domain (rest looked up from reference TRBV11-1 and TRBJ2-7): EAEVAQSPRYKITEKSQAVAFWCDPISGHATLYWYRQILGQGPELLVQFQDESVVDDSQLPKDRFSAERLKGVDSTLKIQPAELGDSAMYLCASSLSIYEQYFGPGTRLTVT.

V gene TRBV7-8 combines with J gene TRBJ2-1, with TRBD2 matching 10 bases. The germline gives CDR1 SGHVS, CDR2 FQNEAQ. The V and J ends lost 5 bases and 1 base, in that order; junction bases with no gene match: 11. The CDR3 spans 18 residues. CDR3 region: CASSPSGGASSSYNEQFF. The CDR3 bases are TGTGCCAGCAGCCCCAGCGGGGGGGCCTCTTCGTCCTACAATGAGCAGTTCTTC.

For the CDR3, the DNA is TGTGCCAGCAGCGTAGGGCAGGGGGGCGCAGAGTCACCCCTCCACTTT. This gives the protein CASSVGQGGAESPLHF. The chain joins TRBV9 to TRBJ1-6; 7 bases are a match to TRBD1. With 0 bases clipped from V and 10 bases from J, the junction kept 10 bases outside the gene matches. The CDR3 extends over 16 amino acids. Germline CDR1 reads SGDLS; CDR2 reads YYNGEE.

The chain is built from TRBV6-1 and TRBJ1-2; 10 bases map to TRBD1. This CDR3 comprises 14 residues. Germline V lookup: CDR1 MNHNS, CDR2 SASEGT. V shed 6 bases and J 3 bases; nucleotides not matched to a gene: 4. DNA for the CDR3: TGTGCCAGCAGATTCGGGACAGGGGACTATGGCTACACCTTC. Translated: CASRFGTGDYGYTF.

J is TRBJ2-1 and V is TRBV5-1; 7 nucleotides match TRBD1. Trimming at V came to 4 bases and at J to 3 bases, leaving 4 bases not matched to a gene. CDR1 is SGHRS and CDR2 is YFSETQ in the germline V gene. The CDR3 is made up of 14 amino acids. CDR3 region: CASSPGTDYNEQFF. For the CDR3, the DNA is TGCGCCAGCAGCCCCGGGACAGACTACAATGAGCAGTTCTTC.

This sequence joins TRBV12-5 and TRBJ2-7, with D hard to call. This CDR3 region has 12 residues. The V gene's germline CDR1 is LGHNT and CDR2 FRNRAP. V lost 4 bases and J 6 bases, leaving 10 bases between the germline ends. CDR3 in amino acids: CASGSGLGEQYF. The CDR3 DNA is TGTGCTAGTGGTTCAGGCTTGGGCGAGCAGTACTTC.

This clone was found a few times. The chain uses TRBV4-1 and TRBJ2-7; TRBD1 matches 7 bases. The trim removed 4 bases at V and 2 bases at J, leaving 8 bases unmatched. The germline gives CDR1 MGHRA, CDR2 YSYEKL. The CDR3 spans 15 residues. The CDR3 loop reads CASSPTGQLAYEQYF. CDR3 bases: TGCGCCAGCAGCCCAACGGGACAGCTTGCCTACGAGCAGTACTTC.

This clone was observed once. The chain links TRBV18 to TRBJ1-5, with D possibly TRBD1 on 5 matching bases. With 5 bases removed from V and 11 bases from J, the gap between germline ends came to 19 bases. The CDR3 consists of 14 residues. Germline assignment: CDR1 KGHSH and CDR2 LQKENI. The CDR3: CASSSTGQGRTQHF. The CDR3 nucleotides read TGTGCCAGCTCATCAACTGGACAAGGGAGGACCCAGCATTTT. The complete variable domain, with remaining parts taken from reference TRBV18 and TRBJ1-5, reads NAGVMQNPRHLVRRRGQEARLRCSPMKGHSHVYWYRQLPEEGLKFMVYLQKENIIDESGMPKERFSAEFPKEGPSILRIQQVVRGDSAAYFCASSSTGQGRTQHFGDGTRLSIL.

The chain links TRBV5-1 to TRBJ1-1; possible D gene TRBD1, 5 bases. Trimming took 4 bases from V and 4 from J, leaving 14 bases between them. CDR1 SGHRS and CDR2 YFSETQ come from the germline V gene. This CDR3 comprises 14 residues. This chain's CDR3 is CASSTDYGGTEAFF. The CDR3 bases are TGCGCCAGCAGCACAGACTACGGGGGCACTGAAGCTTTCTTT.

The rearrangement links TRBV7-9 to TRBJ1-2; D gene unclear. V was clipped by 5 bases and J by 2 bases, with 15 bases between them. Germline lookup yields CDR1 SEHNR and CDR2 FQNEAQ (reference sequence). The CDR3 contains 15 residues. CDR3 DNA sequence: TGTGCCAGCAGCCCAACCCCCCAGATAAACTATGGCTACACCTTC. Protein sequence: CASSPTPQINYGYTF.

This clone was seen once. This chain joins TRBV2 and TRBJ1-1; the D gene is possibly TRBD1 (5 bases). The length of the CDR3 is 14 residues. Trimming pared 7 bases from V and 5 bases from J, leaving 17 bases between. CDR1 SNHLY and CDR2 FYNNEI come from the germline V gene. The CDR3 reads CASTLRTGGTEAFF. CDR3 bases: TGTGCCAGCACCCTACGGACTGGGGGGACTGAAGCTTTCTTT.

This chain links TRBV18 with TRBJ2-2; a possible D gene is TRBD1 (5 bases). Germline values: CDR1 KGHSH, CDR2 LQKENI. The length of the CDR3 is 15 residues. V lost 3 bases to trimming and J lost 3 bases, with 11 bases between them. The CDR3 is CASSPLQGDTGELFF. The CDR3 nucleotides read TGTGCCAGCTCACCCCTTCAAGGGGACACCGGGGAGCTGTTTTTT.

This clone appeared a few times. CDR3 sequence reads: CASSSGWTNEKLFF. As DNA, the CDR3 is TGTGCCAGCAGCTCAGGGTGGACTAATGAAAAACTGTTTTTT. V is TRBV2 and J is TRBJ1-4; TRBD1 is a possible D gene (5 bases). The CDR3 extends over 14 amino acids. The germline V and J ends were trimmed by 6 bases and 2 bases, with 10 bases remaining between them. Germline assignment: CDR1 SNHLY and CDR2 FYNNEI.

The chain carries TRBV19 and TRBJ2-5; no firm D call. This CDR3 contains 9 residues. Trimming removed 10 bases at V and 3 bases at J, with 3 bases between. The germline V gene has CDR1 LNHDA and CDR2 SQIVND (reference sequence). CDR3 coding DNA: TGTGCCACTAAAGAGACCCAGTACTTC. Its translation: CATKETQYF.

The chain uses TRBV7-2 and TRBJ1-1; weak D call: TRBD1 (6 bases). Germline values: CDR1 SGHTA, CDR2 FQGNSA. The ends were cut back, 5 bases at V and 1 base at J, with 14 bases in the middle. This CDR3 is 15 amino acids long. CDR3 in DNA: TGTGCCAGCAGCCCGTGGACAGTAAGGAACACTGAAGCTTTCTTT. Its translation: CASSPWTVRNTEAFF.

This rearrangement joins TRBV5-1 to TRBJ2-7; D is uncertain. In germline, CDR1 is SGHRS, CDR2 YFSETQ. The CDR3 sequence is 12 residues long. Trimming took 0 bases from V and 4 from J, leaving 5 bases between them. The CDR3 nucleotides are TGCGCCAGCAGCTTGGGAGTTTACGAGCAGTACTTC. Translation: CASSLGVYEQYF.

This clone showed up just a few times. The chain uses TRBV5-1 and TRBJ2-3, with TRBD2 matching over 8 bases. CDR1 and CDR2 from the germline V gene are SGHRS and YFSETQ. V shed 2 bases and J 2 bases; nucleotides not matched to a gene: 7. This CDR3 has 16 amino acids. CDR3 sequence reads: CASSLMAGGLTDTQYF. CDR3 coding DNA: TGCGCCAGCAGCTTAATGGCGGGGGGCCTCACAGATACGCAGTATTTT.

This chain uses TRBV6-5 with TRBJ2-2, with unresolved D. This CDR3 region has 13 residues. V was cut by 5 bases and J by 5 bases, with 9 bases left in between. Germline V gives CDR1 MNHEY, CDR2 SVGAGI. CDR3 in amino acids: CASSRRRTGELFF. The CDR3 DNA is TGTGCCAGCAGTAGACGGAGAACCGGGGAGCTGTTTTTT.

V and J are TRBV5-6 and TRBJ1-6; D ambiguous. The V and J ends lost 4 bases and 7 bases respectively, with 9 bases between them. Germline CDR1 SGHDT, CDR2 YYEEEE. This CDR3 contains 13 residues. CDR3 protein: CASSVALNSPLHF. The CDR3 DNA follows: TGTGCCAGCAGCGTAGCCCTCAATTCACCCCTCCACTTT.